This T cell receptor (beta chain) was captured by sequencing in a study of Graves' ophthalmopathy and Graves' hyperthyroidism. Study-wide results and limits: A 13-signature model separated ophthalmopathy from stable hyperthyroidism, reaching around 90% sensitivity and 75% to 83% specificity cross-validated. Blood also contained most of the expanded thyroid clonotypes above 0.001 frequency.

This CDR3 contains 13 residues. V lost 6 bases to trimming and J lost 4 bases, with 12 bases between them. Germline CDR1 and CDR2: MDHEN and SYDVKM. The TCR beta CDR3 regions underwent amplification from RNA transcripts. RT-PCR with HTBI primers came first, then second-round multiplex PCR. In TCRdb, the multiplex PCR reads were re-called with MiXCR into one record per CDR3 protein. The sample consists of 200,000 to 250,000 distinct CDR3 sequences, under 30% of them appearing once. As regards this clonotype: Its antigen remains unidentified.

The receptor's source is a man aged 45-65 years with Graves' ophthalmopathy. The sequencing input was peripheral blood. The J gene is TRBJ2-5, the V gene TRBV28; a possible D gene is TRBD2 (5 bases). In DNA form, the CDR3 reads TGTGCCAGCAGCCCCGGGGTAGCAGAGACCCAGTACTTC. It specifies CASSPGVAETQYF.